The 20 T cell receptor beta chains presented below share a single source sample, sequenced in a study of blood T cell repertoires in COVID-19. Measured with immunoSEQ multiplex PCR; TCRdb has only the in-frame clones, and not every one. The table shows 250,000 to 400,000 clones, with about nine tenths occurring only once. Material for sequencing was peripheral blood. These receptor sequences come from a young woman with COVID-19, enrolled during active disease.

This clone was seen a handful of times. The chain has TRBV7-8 and TRBJ2-7, with D perhaps matching TRBD1 (5 bases). Germline assignment: CDR1 SGHVS and CDR2 FQNEAQ. CDR3 length: 14 amino acids. Trimming took off 0 bases at V and 0 bases at J, with 6 bases between the two ends. CDR3 in DNA: TGTGCCAGCAGCTTAGCAAGGGGCTCCTACGAGCAGTACTTC. Translation gives CASSLARGSYEQYF.

The rearrangement links TRBV5-1 to TRBJ2-3; 14 nucleotides line up with TRBD2. The trim removed 5 bases at V and 2 bases at J, leaving 4 bases unmatched. This CDR3 region has 16 residues. Germline assignment: CDR1 SGHRS and CDR2 YFSETQ. The CDR3 loop is CASRTSGGENTDTQYF. The CDR3 nucleotides are TGCGCCAGCAGGACTAGCGGGGGGGAAAACACAGATACGCAGTATTTT.

The chain carries TRBV11-2 and TRBJ2-1, with 9 bases identical to TRBD2. The germline gives CDR1 SGHAT, CDR2 FQNNGV. The CDR3 extends over 16 amino acids. V shed 3 bases, J shed 1 base, and the junction held 4 bases outside the gene matches. In DNA, the CDR3 is TGTGCCAGCAGCTTCATAGCGGGGGAATCCTACAATGAGCAGTTCTTC. Residues: CASSFIAGESYNEQFF.

The chain employs TRBV10-3 and TRBJ2-3; 7 bases align to TRBD2. V shed 4 bases and J 5 bases; nucleotides not matched to a gene: 6. The CDR3 length is 14 residues. From germline, CDR1 is ENHRY and CDR2 SYGVKD. The CDR3 coding sequence is TGTGCCATCAGTGGGGACGGGGGGAGAGATACGCAGTATTTT. Protein: CAISGDGGRDTQYF.

The chain has TRBV2 and TRBJ1-1, with D unresolved. Per germline, CDR1 SNHLY and CDR2 FYNNEI. This CDR3 spans 13 amino acids. Trimming took 8 bases from V and 0 from J, leaving 10 bases between them. The CDR3 region has the DNA TGTGCCAGCCTTCACGCGATGAACACTGAAGCTTTCTTT. Amino acid sequence: CASLHAMNTEAFF.

This chain uses TRBV29-1 with TRBJ1-2, with TRBD1 as a possible D gene (6 bases). CDR1 and CDR2 from the germline V gene are SQVTM and ANQGSEA. The germline V and J ends were trimmed by 1 base and 6 bases, with 12 bases remaining between them. This CDR3 region has 13 residues. The CDR3 reads CSVEAWGQDGYTF. Here the CDR3 DNA reads TGCAGCGTTGAAGCTTGGGGGCAAGATGGCTACACCTTC.

The chain employs TRBV7-8 and TRBJ2-2; TRBD2 matches 7 bases. V gave up 4 bases and J gave up 6 bases; unmatched junction bases: 8. The CDR3 spans 15 residues. CDR1 and CDR2 from the germline V gene are SGHVS and FQNEAQ. The CDR3 region has the DNA TGTGCCAGCAGCTCCGTCGGACGGGGGGCCGGGGAGCTGTTTTTT. Translation gives CASSSVGRGAGELFF.

CDR3 sequence reads: CSGLSRLREQFF. The CDR3 region has the DNA TGCAGCGGCCTCTCGCGGCTAAGGGAGCAGTTCTTC. The J gene is TRBJ2-1, the V gene TRBV29-1; D is ambiguous. With 7 bases removed from V and 10 bases from J, the gap between germline ends came to 17 bases. Germline loops: CDR1 SQVTM, CDR2 ANQGSEA. This CDR3 has 12 amino acids.

This chain connects TRBV19 to TRBJ2-1, with 7 bases identical to TRBD1. Trimming cost V 5 bases and J 8 bases; bases outside gene matches: 12. This CDR3 has 15 residues. Germline CDR1 and CDR2: LNHDA and SQIVND (reference sequence). The CDR3 region has the DNA TGTGCCAGTAGTTCTCGGACAGGAACCTGGGATGAGCAGTTCTTC. It yields the protein CASSSRTGTWDEQFF.

On this clone itself: Additional DNA sequences in this sample encode the identical CDR3. The J gene is TRBJ1-4, the V gene TRBV5-1, with 8 bases matching TRBD1. J gave up 7 bases and V 7 bases, and 9 bases lay outside the gene matches. CDR3 size: 14 residues. Per germline, CDR1 SGHRS and CDR2 YFSETQ. The CDR3 loop reads CASSSGTGREKLFF. The DNA for the CDR3 is TGCGCCAGCTCCTCCGGGACAGGTCGTGAAAAACTGTTTTTT.

As DNA, the CDR3 is TGTGCCAGCAGCTTGCAGGGGGTGATGAACACTGAAGCTTTCTTT. Translating it yields CASSLQGVMNTEAFF. The V call is TRBV5-4, the J call TRBJ1-1, with 7 bases aligning to TRBD1. V shed 1 base and J 0 bases; nucleotides not matched to a gene: 3. Germline lookup yields CDR1 SGHNT and CDR2 YYREEE (reference sequence). This CDR3 has 15 amino acids.

The chain's CDR3 is CASSFASSASPLHF. The DNA of the CDR3 is TGTGCCAGCAGCTTTGCCAGTTCTGCCTCACCCCTCCACTTT. The chain joins TRBV11-2 to TRBJ1-6; unclear D gene. CDR3 size: 14 residues. Germline assignment: CDR1 SGHAT and CDR2 FQNNGV. With 3 bases removed from V and 10 bases from J, the gap between germline ends came to 13 bases.

The chain employs TRBV24-1 and TRBJ2-1, with D possibly matching TRBD1 (6 bases). This CDR3 comprises 17 residues. The germline V gene encodes CDR1 KGHDR and CDR2 SFDVKD. The V and J ends lost 4 bases and 2 bases respectively, with 17 bases between them. The CDR3 DNA reads TGTGCCACCAGTGACCCAGGACAGCCAGAGGCCTACAATGAGCAGTTCTTC. It specifies CATSDPGQPEAYNEQFF.

V and J are TRBV11-3 and TRBJ2-7, with 8 bases lining up with TRBD1. In germline, CDR1 is SGHNT, CDR2 YENEEA. Trimming removed 3 bases from V and 6 bases from J; junction bases left unmatched: 4. This CDR3 region has 13 residues. CDR3 sequence reads: CASSLVQGVEQYF. CDR3 DNA: TGTGCCAGCAGCTTGGTACAGGGGGTCGAGCAGTACTTC. The complete variable domain, with remaining parts taken from reference TRBV11-3 and TRBJ2-7, reads EAGVVQSPRYKIIEKKQPVAFWCNPISGHNTLYWYLQNLGQGPELLIRYENEEAVDDSQLPKDRFSAERLKGVDSTLKIQPAELGDSAVYLCASSLVQGVEQYFGPGTRLTVT.

This chain uses TRBV3-1 (or the pseudogene TRBV3-2) with TRBJ1-2; a weak D match, TRBD1 (5 bases). V lost 4 bases, J lost 4 bases, and 7 bases lay in between. CDR1 and CDR2 from the germline V gene are LGHDT and YNNKEL (reference sequence). This CDR3 is built from 12 residues. The CDR3 sequence: CASSLTAYGYTF. CDR3 sequence (DNA): TGTGCCAGCAGCCTGACAGCCTATGGCTACACCTTC.

The chain has TRBV7-9 and TRBJ2-7; possibly TRBD1 for D (5 bases). CDR1 SEHNR and CDR2 FQNEAQ come from the germline V gene (reference sequence). V lost 2 bases and J lost 2, with 10 bases in between. CDR3 length equals 14 residues. The CDR3 loop is CASSLKDKPYEQYF. The CDR3 coding sequence is TGTGCCAGCAGCTTAAAGGACAAACCCTACGAGCAGTACTTC.

The genes are TRBV19 and TRBJ1-4; D ambiguous. Trimming left V 4 bases short and J 0 bases short, with 9 bases between. CDR3 length: 15 amino acids. Germline V CDR1 and CDR2: LNHDA, SQIVND (reference sequence). For the CDR3, the DNA is TGTGCCAGTAGTACCCGACAAGCAACTAATGAAAAACTGTTTTTT. This translates into CASSTRQATNEKLFF.

The chain combines TRBV2 with TRBJ2-2; 7 bases align to TRBD1. Germline CDR1 and CDR2: SNHLY and FYNNEI. J lost 0 bases, V lost 6 bases, and 4 bases had no gene match. CDR3 length equals 15 residues. The CDR3 DNA follows: TGTGCCAGCAGCGCCGGGACAGCGAACACCGGGGAGCTGTTTTTT. This codes for CASSAGTANTGELFF.

V is TRBV27 and J is TRBJ1-6, with TRBD1 as a possible D gene (5 bases). In germline, CDR1 is MNHEY, CDR2 SMNVEV (reference sequence). This CDR3 is 14 amino acids long. V was trimmed by 3 bases and J by 4 bases, leaving 7 bases between them. CDR3 region: CASSLGQYNSPLHF. In DNA form, the CDR3 reads TGTGCCAGCAGTTTGGGGCAATATAATTCACCCCTCCACTTT.

V is TRBV6-2 or TRBV6-3 and J is TRBJ2-1; TRBD1 matches 8 bases. J lost 1 base, V lost 6 bases, and 5 bases had no gene match. The CDR3 is 15 residues long. Germline V gene lookup returns CDR1 MNHEY and CDR2 SVGEGT. CDR3 sequence reads: CASSQDRGSYNEQFF. The CDR3 nucleotides are TGTGCCAGCAGCCAAGACAGGGGATCCTACAATGAGCAGTTCTTC.